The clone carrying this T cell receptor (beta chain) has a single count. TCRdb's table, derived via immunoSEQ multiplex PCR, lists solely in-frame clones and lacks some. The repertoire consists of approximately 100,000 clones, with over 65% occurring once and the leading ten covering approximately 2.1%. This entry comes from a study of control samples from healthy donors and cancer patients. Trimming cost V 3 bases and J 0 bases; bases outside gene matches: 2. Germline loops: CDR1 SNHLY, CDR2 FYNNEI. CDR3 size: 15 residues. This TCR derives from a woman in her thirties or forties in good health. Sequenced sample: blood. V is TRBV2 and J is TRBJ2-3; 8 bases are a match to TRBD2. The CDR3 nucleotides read TGTGCCAGCAGTGACGGGGGGGGAAGCACAGATACGCAGTATTTT. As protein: CASSDGGGSTDTQYF.